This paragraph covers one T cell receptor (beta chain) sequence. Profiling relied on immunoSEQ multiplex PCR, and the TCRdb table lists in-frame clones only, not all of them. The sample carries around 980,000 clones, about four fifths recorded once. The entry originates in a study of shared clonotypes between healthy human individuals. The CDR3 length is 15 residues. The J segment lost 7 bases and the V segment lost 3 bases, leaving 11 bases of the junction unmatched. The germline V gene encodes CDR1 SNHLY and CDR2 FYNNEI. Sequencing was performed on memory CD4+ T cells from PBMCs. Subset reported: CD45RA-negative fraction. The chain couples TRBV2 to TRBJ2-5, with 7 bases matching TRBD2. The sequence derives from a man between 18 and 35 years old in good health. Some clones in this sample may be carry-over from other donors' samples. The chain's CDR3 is CASSEETSRAGTQYF. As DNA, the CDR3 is TGTGCCAGCAGTGAGGAGACTAGCAGGGCGGGGACCCAGTACTTC.